The 21 T cell receptor beta chains below were found in one sample sequenced in a study of T cells in Graves' hyperthyroidism and ophthalmopathy (dated by TCRdb to the late 2010s). The receptor library was made with multiplex PCR. The instrument given in TCRdb is Illumina HiSeq 2000. The TCR beta CDR3 regions were amplified from the RNA transcripts. For the first round of RT-PCR on the TCR CDR3, the HTBI primer set was used together with the Qiagen OneStep RT-PCR kit. In TCRdb, the public reads were trimmed at Q25 with fastp and aligned with MiXCR, with productive beta chains retained. Duplicate CDR3 protein sequences are folded into a single record with the most common DNA and genes. The sample yields roughly 560,000 distinct CDR3 sequences; over 12% were counted once. The ten largest clones add up to around 4% of the sample. The sample taken for sequencing was blood. The source of these receptors is a woman aged 40 to 50 with Graves' ophthalmopathy.

Many counts were recorded for this clonotype. The chain is built from TRBV10-3 and TRBJ1-1; 7 nucleotides align to TRBD1. Germline lookup yields CDR1 ENHRY and CDR2 SYGVKD. The junction had 12 bases not matched to a gene; V was cut back by 2 bases and J by 3 bases. CDR3 length: 17 residues. The CDR3 region is CAISERGDREGHTEAFF. CDR3 bases: TGTGCCATCAGTGAGAGGGGAGACAGGGAAGGGCACACTGAAGCTTTCTTT.

This clonotype was detected many times. Written as DNA, the CDR3 is TGTGCCAGCCGGGGCCTCTATGGCTACACCTTC. It yields the protein CASRGLYGYTF. This chain links TRBV6-2 or TRBV6-3 with TRBJ1-2, with D perhaps TRBD1 (5 bases). V was trimmed by 8 bases and J by 4 bases, leaving 8 bases between them. This CDR3 region has 11 residues. Per the germline V gene, CDR1 is MNHEY and CDR2 is SVGEGT.

The genes are TRBV6-2 or TRBV6-3 and TRBJ1-1; 9 bases match TRBD1. Germline lookup yields CDR1 MNHEY and CDR2 SVGEGT. The CDR3 consists of 15 residues. V lost 4 bases, J lost 5 bases, and 8 bases stayed unmatched. CDR3 sequence (DNA): TGTGCCAGCAGTTCCCCCGGGACAGGGATGACTGAAGCTTTCTTT. Amino acid sequence: CASSSPGTGMTEAFF.

This clonotype was seen at least ten times. The CDR3 protein is CASSFQGQPNTEAFF. The CDR3 DNA is TGTGCCAGCAGCTTCCAGGGACAACCGAACACTGAAGCTTTCTTT. The J gene is TRBJ1-1, the V gene TRBV11-2, with D tentatively TRBD1 (6 bases). This CDR3 contains 15 residues. Germline CDR1 SGHAT, CDR2 FQNNGV. V lost 3 bases, J lost 1 base, and 12 bases lay in between.

The table lists this clonotype with many counts. The J gene is TRBJ2-5, the V gene TRBV9; D gene unclear. From germline, CDR1 is SGDLS and CDR2 YYNGEE. V shed 3 bases and J shed 4 bases, with 13 bases lying between them. CDR3 length equals 14 residues. CDR3 bases: TGTGCCAGCAGCGCGCACGTGCCCTCAGAGACCCAGTACTTC. Its translation: CASSAHVPSETQYF.

This clonotype was observed at least ten times. The gene calls are TRBV28 and TRBJ2-7, with 7 bases aligning to TRBD1. The CDR3 spans 15 residues. Unmatched junction bases numbered 13, after V lost 6 bases and J lost 5 bases. Germline CDR1 reads MDHEN; CDR2 reads SYDVKM. CDR3 loop: CASSSYRGIADEQYF. CDR3 bases: TGTGCCAGCAGCTCCTACAGGGGTATCGCCGACGAGCAGTACTTC.

This clonotype came up once. The genes are TRBV9 and TRBJ1-1; 7 bases match TRBD1. From germline, CDR1 is SGDLS and CDR2 YYNGEE. This CDR3 spans 15 amino acids. With 4 bases clipped from V and 3 bases from J, the junction kept 9 bases outside the gene matches. CDR3 loop: CASSIQGLAHTEAFF. DNA of the CDR3: TGTGCCAGCAGCATACAGGGGTTGGCGCACACTGAAGCTTTCTTT.

This sequence joins TRBV9 and TRBJ1-1; D gene uncertain. The length of the CDR3 is 15 residues. Germline assignment: CDR1 SGDLS and CDR2 YYNGEE. Between the trimmed V and J ends, which lost 7 bases and 3 bases, there was a span of 19 bases. CDR3 sequence reads: CASASTPDADTEAFF. For the CDR3, the DNA is TGTGCCAGCGCGTCCACCCCAGATGCCGACACTGAAGCTTTCTTT.

In this sample, this clonotype turned up many times. This chain connects TRBV7-2 to TRBJ2-7; 10 bases match TRBD2. Germline CDR1 reads SGHTA; CDR2 reads FQGNSA. The CDR3 runs to 14 residues. J was trimmed by 7 bases and V by 5 bases; bases with no gene match: 8. CDR3 sequence: CASSTLAGALEQYF. The CDR3 DNA reads TGTGCCAGCAGCACTCTAGCGGGAGCTCTGGAGCAGTACTTC.

This clonotype was seen repeatedly, ten times or more. The chain joins TRBV11-2 to TRBJ2-5; 10 bases agree with TRBD2. Germline loops: CDR1 SGHAT, CDR2 FQNNGV. J lost 5 bases, V lost 0 bases, and 6 bases had no gene match. The CDR3 consists of 16 residues. The CDR3 is CASSLDPTSGKETQYF. The CDR3 bases are TGTGCCAGCAGCTTAGATCCCACTAGCGGGAAGGAGACCCAGTACTTC.

This clonotype has ten or more counts. This chain joins TRBV12-3 or TRBV12-4 and TRBJ2-3; D not resolved. Between the trimmed V and J ends, which lost 3 bases and 3 bases, there was a span of 13 bases. This CDR3 region has 15 residues. This chain's CDR3 is CASSFGSAPTDTQYF. For the CDR3, the DNA is TGTGCCAGCAGTTTTGGCAGCGCTCCTACAGATACGCAGTATTTT.

This clonotype was seen at least ten times. The chain is built from TRBV12-3 or TRBV12-4 and TRBJ2-5; possible D gene TRBD2, 6 bases. V lost 4 bases and J lost 7, with 16 bases in between. The CDR3 covers 14 residues. The DNA of the CDR3 is TGTGCCAGCAGTTCCGGGACTCATGAAGGGACCCAGTACTTC. It is translated as CASSSGTHEGTQYF.

This clonotype appeared a few times. The rearrangement uses TRBV6-5 and TRBJ2-2; D is perhaps TRBD1 (5 bases). Germline loops: CDR1 MNHEY, CDR2 SVGAGI. V shed 2 bases and J shed 4 bases, with 14 bases lying between them. The CDR3 has 16 amino acids. This chain's CDR3 is CASSYRAGWSTGELFF. As DNA, the CDR3 is TGTGCCAGCAGTTACAGGGCAGGGTGGTCCACCGGGGAGCTGTTTTTT.

This clonotype was found many times. The V call is TRBV28, the J call TRBJ2-4; D not certain. Germline CDR1 reads MDHEN; CDR2 reads SYDVKM. The CDR3 runs to 13 residues. V was pared by 8 bases and J by 0 bases, with 8 bases between. The CDR3 coding sequence is TGTGCCAGCTCGGTAGCAGCCAAAAACATTCAGTACTTC. The encoded protein is CASSVAAKNIQYF.

This clonotype turned up a few times. The genes are TRBV18 and TRBJ2-5, with 9 bases matching TRBD2. V lost 0 bases, J lost 2 bases, and 10 bases stayed unmatched. CDR1 is KGHSH and CDR2 is LQKENI in the germline V gene. The CDR3 spans 18 residues. CDR3 amino acids: CASSPPKGASGMQETQYF. In DNA, the CDR3 is TGTGCCAGCTCACCACCGAAGGGCGCTAGCGGGATGCAAGAGACCCAGTACTTC.

With regard to this clonotype: A much larger clonotype is one base distant, so this may be a read error. The conserved phenylalanine or tryptophan normally closing the CDR3 is absent here, so this likely arose from a read error. This CDR3 reads CASKGAGLSYNEQFL. DNA of the CDR3: TGTGCCAGCAAAGGAGCAGGACTCTCCTACAATGAGCAGTTCCTC. This chain uses TRBV28 with TRBJ2-1; D possibly corresponds to TRBD2 (5 bases). Germline V CDR1 and CDR2: MDHEN, SYDVKM. CDR3 length: 15 residues. V was clipped by 7 bases and J by 0 bases, with 13 bases between them.

There are many counts of this clonotype. The chain links TRBV29-1 to TRBJ2-7, with TRBD1 as a possible D gene (6 bases). V was cut by 5 bases and J by 0 bases, with 11 bases left in between. Looked up from germline, CDR1 is SQVTM and CDR2 is ANQGSEA. The CDR3 loop spans 13 amino acids. This CDR3 is CSVLGGSSYEQYF. The CDR3 bases are TGCAGCGTTCTAGGGGGTAGCTCCTACGAGCAGTACTTC.

This clonotype was picked up many times. An end of the junction differs from the germline gene, which may be a read error. The chain joins TRBV6-1 to TRBJ1-1; 7 nucleotides agree with TRBD1. The CDR3 runs 16 residues. The germline V gene encodes CDR1 MNHNS and CDR2 SASEGT. The CDR3 DNA reads as TGTGCCAGCAGGGAAGCAGGGGGTAAAATGAACACTGAAGCTTTCTTT. Its protein product is CASREAGGKMNTEAFF.

DNA of the CDR3: TGTGCCAGCAGCATACAGGGGGACTTCACTGAAGCTTTCTTT. Encoded protein: CASSIQGDFTEAFF. The V call is TRBV9, the J call TRBJ1-1, with 8 bases identical to TRBD1. The germline V gene encodes CDR1 SGDLS and CDR2 YYNGEE. The CDR3 runs 14 residues. The J segment lost 4 bases and the V segment lost 4 bases, leaving 6 bases of the junction unmatched.

This clonotype was recorded many times. In DNA form, the CDR3 reads TGTGCCAGCAGCTGGACTGACAGGGGTACTGAAGCTTTCTTT. Translated: CASSWTDRGTEAFF. The chain recombines TRBV7-9 with TRBJ1-1; 8 nucleotides match TRBD1. Germline loops: CDR1 SEHNR, CDR2 FQNEAQ (reference sequence). V lost 4 bases and J lost 5; bases outside the gene matches: 6. The CDR3 extends over 14 amino acids.

This clonotype has a count of ten or more. The chain is built from TRBV6-1 and TRBJ1-2, with TRBD1 matching over 12 bases. The length of the CDR3 is 13 residues. Trimming at V came to 8 bases and at J to 8 bases, leaving 6 bases not matched to a gene. Germline V gene data show CDR1 as MNHNS and CDR2 as SASEGT. This CDR3 is CASSGQGAEGYTF. CDR3 bases: TGTGCCAGCTCGGGACAGGGGGCGGAAGGCTACACCTTC.